Detailed here is one T cell receptor beta chain. This entry is derived from a study of blood T cell repertoires in COVID-19. Across the whole study: Nucleic acid was either cDNA or gDNA, and it came from T cells, B-cell-depleted T cells, or PBMCs.

Methods used by the authors: Estimation of nucleated cell counts relied on the amplification of reference gene primers. Only in-frame clones appear in the TCRdb table, and some are missing; sequencing was by immunoSEQ multiplex PCR. V, J and clone size are those of that table, while D and trimming were read from the DNA. Seen here are about 86,000 clones, over 70% observed once, and the top ten hold more than 0.95%. CDR3 length equals 16 residues. Germline assignment: CDR1 LNHNV and CDR2 YYDKDF (reference sequence). Trimming cost V 0 bases and J 7 bases, with 15 bases left between them. J is TRBJ2-2 and V is TRBV15; D perhaps matches TRBD2 (5 bases). The clonotype was recovered from a human donor in a cohort sampled during active COVID-19. Sequenced sample: peripheral blood. CDR3 sequence: CATSRDVGIEGGELFF. The CDR3 coding sequence is TGTGCCACCAGCAGAGATGTCGGGATTGAGGGCGGGGAGCTGTTTTTT.